A single sample is the source of the 9 T cell receptor beta chains below, sequenced in a study of blood T cell repertoires in COVID-19. Sequenced by immunoSEQ multiplex PCR; TCRdb stores in-frame clones only, minus some. Among about 150,000 clones listed, roughly 84% were seen once. The sequencing sample was made of peripheral blood. Receptors originate from a woman in her fifties or sixties with COVID-19, enrolled during active disease.

This clone appeared a few times. V is TRBV6-1 and J is TRBJ1-6; TRBD1 agrees at 7 bases. Germline values: CDR1 MNHNS, CDR2 SASEGT. With 2 bases clipped from V and 5 bases from J, the junction kept 12 bases outside the gene matches. The CDR3 runs 18 residues. The CDR3 loop is CASSEFGGTVQNNSPLHF. CDR3 DNA: TGTGCCAGCAGTGAATTTGGGGGGACAGTTCAAAATAATTCACCCCTCCACTTT.

This clone is a singleton in its sample. V usage is TRBV9 and J usage is TRBJ2-3; D not resolved. The germline V gene has CDR1 SGDLS and CDR2 YYNGEE. V was shortened by 0 bases and J by 5 bases, with 10 bases between the two germline ends. CDR3 length: 14 residues. DNA for the CDR3: TGTGCCAGCAGCGTAGCTTCCTACGGAGATACGCAGTATTTT. It is translated as CASSVASYGDTQYF.

In this sample, this clone turned up a few times. The chain combines TRBV3-1 (or the pseudogene TRBV3-2) with TRBJ1-2; weak D call: TRBD1 (5 bases). V lost 2 bases, J lost 8 bases, and 12 bases lay in between. Per the germline V gene, CDR1 is LGHDT and CDR2 is YNNKEL (reference sequence). The CDR3 covers 13 residues. The CDR3 nucleotides read TGTGCCAGCAGCCAACGACAGCGCCAAGGCTACACCTTC. Its translation: CASSQRQRQGYTF.

This clone has only one observation. The rearrangement links TRBV2 to TRBJ1-4, with 7 bases lining up with TRBD1. Germline V lookup: CDR1 SNHLY, CDR2 FYNNEI. Unmatched junction bases numbered 6, after V lost 6 bases and J lost 8 bases. The CDR3 has 13 residues. In DNA form, the CDR3 reads TGTGCCAGCAGGACAGGGTCGAGGGAAAAACTGTTTTTT. Protein: CASRTGSREKLFF.

Only one count was recorded for this clone. The genes are TRBV5-4 and TRBJ1-3; 11 bases are shared with TRBD1. The CDR3 extends over 16 amino acids. The ends lost 5 bases at V and 3 bases at J; junction bases unmatched: 7. Germline V gives CDR1 SGHNT, CDR2 YYREEE (reference sequence). DNA for the CDR3: TGTGCCAGCAGGTCGGACAGGGGGCATATTGGAAACACCATATATTTT. Encoded protein: CASRSDRGHIGNTIYF.

The genes are TRBV5-5 and TRBJ2-1; D is undetermined. This CDR3 has 12 amino acids. The germline V gene has CDR1 SGHKS and CDR2 YYEKEE (reference sequence). V was cut by 0 bases and J by 8 bases, with 6 bases left in between. CDR3 sequence reads: CASSLVLYEQFF. The CDR3 bases are TGTGCCAGCAGCTTGGTCCTTTATGAGCAGTTCTTC.

This clone was counted between two and nine times. The chain joins TRBV7-3 to TRBJ2-1; 10 bases agree with TRBD1. This CDR3 contains 15 residues. The germline V gene encodes CDR1 SGHTA and CDR2 FQGTGA. With 4 bases clipped from V and 7 bases from J, the junction kept 7 bases outside the gene matches. The chain's CDR3 is CASSSGQGMKNEQFF. The CDR3, as DNA: TGTGCCAGCAGCTCGGGACAGGGGATGAAGAATGAGCAGTTCTTC.

The V call is TRBV6-5, the J call TRBJ2-5; D call uncertain. The V and J ends lost 2 bases and 2 bases respectively, with 9 bases between them. CDR1 is MNHEY and CDR2 is SVGAGI in the germline V gene. The CDR3 runs to 14 residues. The DNA of the CDR3 is TGTGCCAGCAGTTACCCCGGAGCACAAGAGACCCAGTACTTC. The encoded protein is CASSYPGAQETQYF.

The chain couples TRBV12-3 or TRBV12-4 to TRBJ1-2, with 7 bases fitting TRBD1. V trimming: 6 bases; J trimming: 8 bases; junction bases outside the gene matches: 9. CDR3 length: 13 residues. DNA for the CDR3: TGTGCCAGCAGACGTACAGGGGTCCGGGGCTACACCTTC. Its translation is CASRRTGVRGYTF.